A single sample is the source of the 29 T cell receptor beta chains below, sequenced in a study of control samples from healthy donors and cancer patients. TCRdb's table, derived via immunoSEQ multiplex PCR, lists solely in-frame clones and lacks some. The profile covers about 150,000 clones, with just under 95% appearing a single time and 11% to 15% taken by the ten largest. The sequenced material came from PBMCs. The receptors here all came from a man aged 55 to 69 with colorectal cancer.

The chain carries TRBV4-2 and TRBJ1-4; no definite D call. This CDR3 contains 16 residues. V lost 0 bases and J lost 4, with 12 bases in between. From germline, CDR1 is LGHNA and CDR2 YNFKEQ. Here the CDR3 reads CASSQDLGFGNEKLFF. The DNA of the CDR3 is TGTGCCAGCAGCCAAGATTTAGGGTTTGGTAATGAAAAACTGTTTTTT.

The V and J genes are TRBV2 and TRBJ2-3, with TRBD1 as a possible D gene (6 bases). The CDR3 extends over 15 amino acids. V was pared by 7 bases and J by 3 bases, with 17 bases between. CDR1 and CDR2 (germline): SNHLY, FYNNEI. CDR3 sequence reads: CASTPTHGQTDTQYF. CDR3 sequence (DNA): TGTGCCAGCACCCCGACTCATGGACAGACAGATACGCAGTATTTT. The full variable domain, with the rest looked up from reference TRBV2 and TRBJ2-3, is EPEVTQTPSHQVTQMGQEVILRCVPISNHLYFYWYRQILGQKVEFLVSFYNNEISEKSEIFDDQFSVERPDGSNFTLKIRSTKLEDSAMYFCASTPTHGQTDTQYFGPGTRLTVL.

The DNA for the CDR3 is TGTGCCAGCAGAAACCCTGACAGGGCGGGCGAAAAACTGTTTTTT. Protein product: CASRNPDRAGEKLFF. The rearrangement joins TRBV6-6 to TRBJ1-4; 7 nucleotides line up with TRBD1. The CDR3 sequence is 15 residues long. The J segment lost 8 bases and the V segment lost 6 bases, leaving 12 bases of the junction unmatched. CDR1 and CDR2 from the germline V gene are MNHNY and SVGAGI (reference sequence).

The gene calls are TRBV19 and TRBJ2-6; D not resolved. Germline V gives CDR1 LNHDA, CDR2 SQIVND (reference sequence). This CDR3 has 16 amino acids. V was trimmed by 4 bases and J by 0 bases, leaving 10 bases between them. CDR3 DNA sequence: TGTGCCAGTAGTAAGTCAAAGGGCTCTGGGGCCAACGTCCTGACTTTC. This sequence encodes CASSKSKGSGANVLTF.

The chain recombines TRBV5-1 with TRBJ1-6; TRBD1 aligns across 9 bases. From germline, CDR1 is SGHRS and CDR2 YFSETQ. V shed 4 bases and J 7 bases; nucleotides not matched to a gene: 9. The CDR3 is 16 residues long. The CDR3 region is CASSLEAGTGNSPLHF. The CDR3 region has the DNA TGCGCCAGCAGCCTGGAGGCCGGGACAGGGAATTCACCCCTCCACTTT.

The genes are TRBV4-1 and TRBJ2-1; 9 positions agree with TRBD2. The J segment lost 7 bases and the V segment lost 0 bases, leaving 10 bases of the junction unmatched. CDR3 size: 17 residues. The germline V gene has CDR1 MGHRA and CDR2 YSYEKL. The CDR3 sequence is CASSQDTLAGNRNEQFF. The DNA of the CDR3 is TGCGCCAGCAGCCAAGATACCCTAGCGGGGAATCGAAATGAGCAGTTCTTC.

The chain uses TRBV2 and TRBJ2-3; maybe TRBD2 (5 bases). The V and J ends lost 3 bases and 12 bases respectively, with 16 bases between them. The germline gives CDR1 SNHLY, CDR2 FYNNEI. The CDR3 has 13 amino acids. This CDR3 reads CASSEALRVVQYF. CDR3 DNA sequence: TGTGCCAGCAGTGAGGCACTGAGGGTAGTCCAGTATTTT.

This chain joins TRBV10-2 and TRBJ1-2; D gene unclear. CDR3 length: 14 residues. V lost 3 bases to trimming and J lost 1 base, with 9 bases between them. CDR1 is WSHSY and CDR2 is SAAADI in the germline V gene. The CDR3 coding sequence is TGCGCCAGCAGTGACCAGGAGCTTAACTATGGCTACACCTTC. Protein sequence: CASSDQELNYGYTF.

This clone was picked up one time. The chain combines TRBV3-1 (or the pseudogene TRBV3-2) with TRBJ2-7, with D uncertain. The CDR3 loop spans 15 amino acids. The germline gives CDR1 LGHDT, CDR2 YNNKEL (reference sequence). The ends were cut back, 5 bases at V and 0 bases at J, with 14 bases in the middle. The CDR3 nucleotides read TGTGCCAGCAGCTTTAAGACTGGTAGCTCCTACGAGCAGTACTTC. Its translation: CASSFKTGSSYEQYF.

The gene calls are TRBV7-9 and TRBJ2-3; a possible D gene is TRBD1 (5 bases). Deletions cut 1 base from V and 2 bases from J, with 10 bases between. CDR3 length: 15 residues. The germline CDR1 and CDR2 sequences are SEHNR and FQNEAQ (reference sequence). In DNA, the CDR3 is TGTGCCAGCAGCTTAGGCAGGGCCGCCACAGATACGCAGTATTTT. It translates to CASSLGRAATDTQYF. The variable domain in full, with the rest retrieved from reference TRBV7-9 and TRBJ2-3, is DTGVSQNPRHKITKRGQNVTFRCDPISEHNRLYWYRQTLGQGPEFLTYFQNEAQLEKSRLLSDRFSAERPKGSFSTLEIQRTEQGDSAMYLCASSLGRAATDTQYFGPGTRLTVL.

The chain employs TRBV18 and TRBJ1-1; the D gene is possibly TRBD1 (6 bases). The CDR3 is 16 amino acids. Germline loops: CDR1 KGHSH, CDR2 LQKENI. V lost 2 bases and J lost 0, with 13 bases in between. The CDR3 bases are TGTGCCAGCTCACCATCTAAGGGGGGGCTGAACACTGAAGCTTTCTTT. Translation gives CASSPSKGGLNTEAFF.

The CDR3 sequence: CASSPEQVANTGELFF. DNA of the CDR3: TGTGCCAGCTCACCGGAGCAGGTCGCGAACACCGGGGAGCTGTTTTTT. The chain has TRBV18 and TRBJ2-2; D gene uncertain. The V end lost 3 bases, the J end lost 0 bases, and 11 bases lay between the germline ends. Germline CDR1 and CDR2: KGHSH and LQKENI. This CDR3 region has 16 residues.

The rearrangement links TRBV6-2 or TRBV6-3 to TRBJ2-7, with TRBD2 matching over 14 bases. This CDR3 has 16 residues. Germline V gives CDR1 MNHEY, CDR2 SVGEGT. With 4 bases clipped from V and 4 bases from J, the junction kept 6 bases outside the gene matches. The CDR3 reads CASSFSRTSGGYEQYF. CDR3 DNA: TGTGCCAGCAGTTTCAGTCGGACTAGCGGGGGGTACGAGCAGTACTTC.

The genes are TRBV19 and TRBJ1-5; TRBD1 matches at 8 bases. The junction had 5 bases not matched to a gene; V was cut back by 3 bases and J by 4 bases. Germline CDR1 is LNHDA and CDR2 is SQIVND (reference sequence). The CDR3 spans 15 residues. Here the CDR3 reads CASSMAGGRNQPQHF. For the CDR3, the DNA is TGTGCCAGTAGTATGGCAGGGGGCCGGAATCAGCCCCAGCATTTT.

This clone turned up a few times. The V and J genes are TRBV4-1 and TRBJ2-1, with 11 bases lining up with TRBD2. The CDR3 covers 16 residues. J lost 4 bases, V lost 1 base, and 3 bases had no gene match. Germline lookup yields CDR1 MGHRA and CDR2 YSYEKL. CDR3 in DNA: TGCGCCAGCAGCCAAGGACTAGCGGGGCTATACAATGAGCAGTTCTTC. Its protein product is CASSQGLAGLYNEQFF.

CDR3 protein: CASSMGQEYNEQFF. The CDR3 DNA is TGCGCCAGCAGCATGGGACAGGAGTACAATGAGCAGTTCTTC. This chain links TRBV5-1 with TRBJ2-1; TRBD1 matches 8 bases. This CDR3 has 14 residues. V lost 4 bases, J lost 4 bases, and 4 bases stayed unmatched. Germline assignment: CDR1 SGHRS and CDR2 YFSETQ.

The chain recombines TRBV7-2 with TRBJ2-7; 8 bases line up with TRBD2. Germline V gene lookup returns CDR1 SGHTA and CDR2 FQGNSA. This CDR3 has 16 amino acids. V lost 1 base to trimming and J lost 6 bases; unmatched junction nucleotides: 11. The CDR3: CASSLEGGGQLGEQYF. The CDR3 DNA follows: TGTGCCAGCAGCTTAGAAGGCGGGGGGCAGCTCGGCGAGCAGTACTTC.

The chain joins TRBV28 to TRBJ2-7, with 9 bases lining up with TRBD1. V trimming: 7 bases; J trimming: 8 bases; junction bases outside the gene matches: 9. The CDR3 length is 13 residues. Germline CDR1 and CDR2: MDHEN and SYDVKM. CDR3 sequence (DNA): TGTGCCAGCACTCCGGGACAGGGAGGGAAGCAGTACTTC. It is translated as CASTPGQGGKQYF.

This clone was seen only once. The J gene is TRBJ1-1, the V gene TRBV5-1; D is unresolved. This CDR3 comprises 13 residues. Germline assignment: CDR1 SGHRS and CDR2 YFSETQ. V gave up 0 bases and J gave up 2 bases, with 5 bases separating them. The CDR3 is CASSLGINTEAFF. The CDR3 DNA reads TGCGCCAGCAGCTTGGGGATAAACACTGAAGCTTTCTTT.

This chain uses TRBV29-1 with TRBJ1-5; D unresolved. Germline-derived CDR1 and CDR2 are SQVTM and ANQGSEA. There are 13 residues in the CDR3. V was pared by 5 bases and J by 3 bases, with 11 bases between. The CDR3 reads CSVQRDTNQPQHF. The CDR3 DNA is TGCAGCGTTCAAAGGGATACCAATCAGCCCCAGCATTTT.

This rearrangement joins TRBV6-6 to TRBJ1-5; D is unclear. The CDR3 covers 13 residues. V was cut by 8 bases and J by 4 bases, with 12 bases left in between. The germline gives CDR1 MNHNY, CDR2 SVGAGI (reference sequence). The CDR3 DNA reads TGTGCCAGCCAACCGACCTTTAATCAGCCCCAGCATTTT. Translating gives CASQPTFNQPQHF.

This clone was observed once. The chain employs TRBV4-1 and TRBJ2-7; D tentatively fits TRBD1 or TRBD2 (7 bases each). V lost 0 bases, J lost 5 bases, and 20 bases lay in between. CDR3 length: 17 residues. CDR1 is MGHRA and CDR2 is YSYEKL in the germline V gene. CDR3 sequence: CASSQERISGGGDEQYF. CDR3 DNA: TGCGCCAGCAGCCAAGAGAGGATATCAGGGGGGGGTGACGAGCAGTACTTC.

V gene TRBV4-1 combines with J gene TRBJ1-2; tentatively, D is TRBD1 (5 bases). The CDR3 runs 18 residues. Germline V gene data show CDR1 as MGHRA and CDR2 as YSYEKL. The ends were cut back, 0 bases at V and 3 bases at J, with 20 bases in the middle. The CDR3 reads CASSQDGAGGVGDYGYTF. CDR3 DNA: TGCGCCAGCAGCCAAGACGGCGCCGGGGGGGTTGGTGACTATGGCTACACCTTC.

J is TRBJ1-1 and V is TRBV19; TRBD1 agrees at 9 bases. After removal of 3 bases from V and 4 bases from J, the junction contained 9 bases not matched to a gene. Germline CDR1 and CDR2: LNHDA and SQIVND (reference sequence). The CDR3 length is 16 residues. The CDR3 is CASSILGQGSATEAFF. CDR3 in DNA: TGTGCCAGTAGTATCTTGGGACAGGGCTCGGCCACTGAAGCTTTCTTT.

The V and J genes are TRBV2 and TRBJ1-6; D is uncertain. Germline CDR1 SNHLY, CDR2 FYNNEI. The CDR3 is made up of 14 amino acids. V dropped 5 bases and J dropped 7 bases, with 12 bases sitting between them. CDR3 loop: CASSYNSGNSPLHF. The CDR3 nucleotides read TGTGCCAGCAGTTACAACAGCGGGAATTCACCCCTCCACTTT.

The CDR3 here is CASSQYTGTVSYEQYF. The CDR3 DNA reads TGCGCCAGCAGCCAGTACACCGGGACAGTGTCCTACGAGCAGTACTTC. V gene TRBV4-1 combines with J gene TRBJ2-7; TRBD1 agrees at 7 bases. Germline CDR1 is MGHRA and CDR2 is YSYEKL. This CDR3 has 16 residues. V was pared by 3 bases and J by 1 base, with 9 bases of the junction left unmatched.

The V and J genes are TRBV3-1 (or the pseudogene TRBV3-2) and TRBJ2-7; D ambiguous. Germline loops: CDR1 LGHDT, CDR2 YNNKEL (reference sequence). The CDR3 has 12 amino acids. V shed 4 bases and J shed 7 bases, with 11 bases lying between them. CDR3 sequence: CASSPSSGEQYF. The CDR3 DNA reads TGTGCCAGCAGCCCGAGCTCTGGTGAGCAGTACTTC.

The CDR3 protein is CASSLGQGDMSTDTQYF. The DNA for the CDR3 is TGTGCCAGCAGCTTAGGGCAGGGGGATATGAGCACAGATACGCAGTATTTT. V and J are TRBV7-9 and TRBJ2-3, with TRBD1 identical over 7 bases. The V segment lost 1 base and the J segment 0 bases; nucleotides outside the gene matches: 7. The germline CDR1 and CDR2 sequences are SEHNR and FQNEAQ (reference sequence). The CDR3 has 17 amino acids.

The rearrangement joins TRBV4-2 to TRBJ1-3; TRBD1 might be the D (6 bases). Trimming pared 5 bases from V and 0 bases from J, leaving 11 bases between. Germline loops: CDR1 LGHNA, CDR2 YNFKEQ. CDR3 length equals 15 residues. DNA of the CDR3: TGTGCCAGCAGCGAAGGGGGGTTCTCTGGAAACACCATATATTTT. Its protein is CASSEGGFSGNTIYF.